The clone carrying this T cell receptor (beta chain) was counted a single time. Its matching antigen is unknown. The data were obtained in a study of T cell repertoires in ileal Crohn's disease. For the study at large: At postoperative colonoscopy, neoterminal ileum biopsies were taken as M6. Points from the study as a whole: Sorted CD8 T cells held more high-frequency clones than CD4.

Sequenced by immunoSEQ multiplex PCR; TCRdb stores in-frame clones only, minus some. Seen here are 8,000 to 10,000 clones, roughly 80% observed once, and the top ten hold 18%. Specified time point: neoterminal ileum biopsy at postoperative endoscopy, about 6 months after surgery. This TCR was sampled from an adult with Crohn's disease. Sequencing was done on a sample of ileal tissue.

CDR3 sequence: CASSLNWGQNYGYTF. The CDR3, as DNA: TGTGCCAGCAGCCTGAACTGGGGACAGAACTATGGCTACACCTTC. This sequence joins TRBV5-8 and TRBJ1-2; 7 bases agree with TRBD1. The CDR3 is 15 residues long. Germline V gives CDR1 SGHTS, CDR2 YDEGEE. V was pared by 4 bases and J by 2 bases, with 8 bases of the junction left unmatched.